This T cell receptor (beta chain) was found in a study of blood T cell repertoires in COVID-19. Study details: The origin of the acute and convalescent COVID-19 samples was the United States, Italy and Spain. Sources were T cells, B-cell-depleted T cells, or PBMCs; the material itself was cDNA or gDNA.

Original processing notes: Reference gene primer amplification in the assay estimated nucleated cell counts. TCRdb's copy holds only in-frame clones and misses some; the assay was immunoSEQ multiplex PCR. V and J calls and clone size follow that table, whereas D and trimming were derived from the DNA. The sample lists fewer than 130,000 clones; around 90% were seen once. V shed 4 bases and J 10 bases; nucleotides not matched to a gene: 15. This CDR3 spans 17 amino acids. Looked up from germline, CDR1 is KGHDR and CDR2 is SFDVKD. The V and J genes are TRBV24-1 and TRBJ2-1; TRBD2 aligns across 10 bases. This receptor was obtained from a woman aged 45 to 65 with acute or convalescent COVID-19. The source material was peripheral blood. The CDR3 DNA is TGTGCCACCAGTGAACTCCGCACTAGCGGGAAAAGCGAGGAGCAGTTCTTC. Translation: CATSELRTSGKSEEQFF.